This T cell receptor beta chain appears in the sequencing data of a study of CD8 T cells in ankylosing spondylitis (dated by TCRdb to 2017 to 2019). As for the study more broadly: The study set out to find disease-linked TCR variants by profiling T cell receptor beta repertoires in ankylosing spondylitis patients and healthy donors. The whole study cohort included some 100 healthy donors and 20 to 30 ankylosing spondylitis patients. Samples of peripheral blood were taken, and for ankylosing spondylitis patients, synovial fluid was collected as well.

Deletion took 4 bases off V and 4 bases off J, with a span of 8 bases between the germline ends. CDR1 and CDR2 (SQVTM, ANQGSEA) derive from the germline V gene. From cysteine to phenylalanine, the CDR3 is 12 amino acids long. This entry keeps only the CDR3 DNA: 36 bases, framed from base 1. Study-wide findings and limitations: Significant enrichment of the disease-linked clones was reported in matched synovial fluid samples from ankylosing spondylitis patients. A TCR beta motif made up of several highly homologous amino acid variants appeared to be characteristic of blood from ankylosing spondylitis patients. In peripheral blood, the disease-linked clones were found at relatively low frequencies and had a CD8+ phenotype. Some of the motif variants had been reported before in the synovial fluid and blood of reactive arthritis patients, a finding that suggests common disease-initiation mechanisms.

In its sample, this clonotype was seen many times. Its antigen remains undetermined. Base qualities are missing; no much larger clone stands one base away. The listed sequencing device is Illumina HiSeq 2500. Quantitative 5'-RACE with molecular barcodes was used to prepare TCR beta libraries. The study's processing was this. A new computational method, built on a probabilistic model of VDJ rearrangement, was used to identify disease-linked TCR variants. TCRdb ran its own pipeline on the public reads, namely fastp trimming at Q25 and MiXCR clone calling, and kept in-frame beta chains. CDR3 protein duplicates are merged, each entry listing the most common genes and DNA. In this record, the V and J calls reflect TCRdb's handling and not the investigators' own analysis. This sample lists about 800,000 distinct CDR3 sequences; 10% to 15% were detected once. Less than 0.65% of the sample goes to the ten largest clones.

The clonotype originates from a male donor with ankylosing spondylitis. The rearrangement joined TRBV29-1 to TRBJ2-1, with TRBD2 as a weak D call on 6 bases. The sample was blood, either unsorted or a sorted T cell fraction (not recorded which). The DNA reads as follows: TGCAGCGTTGTAGCGGTATACAATGAGCAGTTCTTC. Its protein reads: CSVVAVYNEQFF.